These 30 T cell receptor beta chains were sequenced from one sample in a study of beta chain features in type 1 diabetes. The entirety of the isolated RNA underwent reverse transcription, so expressed TCRB transcripts were sequenced. Sequenced by immunoSEQ multiplex PCR; TCRdb stores in-frame clones only, minus some. The table lists 250,000 to 350,000 clones, around 15% of them singletons, with roughly 7% in the top ten. Sequencing input: central memory CD4+ T cells from blood. These receptor sequences come from a man aged 30 to 45 in good health.

This chain joins TRBV27 and TRBJ1-1, with D unclear. The CDR3 length is 14 residues. Germline loops: CDR1 MNHEY, CDR2 SMNVEV (reference sequence). Trimming took 6 bases from V and 0 from J, leaving 11 bases between them. CDR3 DNA sequence: TGTGCCAGCAGCCGAAGAATAATGAACACTGAAGCTTTCTTT. Translated, it gives CASSRRIMNTEAFF.

This clone was picked up a small number of times. CDR3 residues: CASSEGKTGRYGYTF. In DNA, the CDR3 is TGTGCCAGCAGTGAGGGAAAGACAGGGCGCTATGGCTACACCTTC. The chain recombines TRBV2 with TRBJ1-2; TRBD1 agrees at 7 bases. Germline loops: CDR1 SNHLY, CDR2 FYNNEI. This CDR3 has 15 amino acids. V shed 3 bases, J shed 4 bases, and the junction held 8 bases outside the gene matches.

This chain connects TRBV28 to TRBJ2-5, with TRBD2 identical over 11 bases. This CDR3 is 14 amino acids long. Trimming cost V 8 bases and J 5 bases; bases outside gene matches: 7. Germline lookup yields CDR1 MDHEN and CDR2 SYDVKM. The CDR3 sequence: CASQGLAGYETQYF. CDR3 nucleotide sequence: TGTGCCAGCCAAGGACTAGCGGGCTATGAGACCCAGTACTTC.

The genes are TRBV4-3 and TRBJ1-2, with D possibly being TRBD1 (5 bases). CDR1 is LGHNA, CDR2 YSLEER, per germline. The V and J ends lost 0 bases and 8 bases respectively, with 10 bases between them. CDR3 length: 13 amino acids. The CDR3 sequence: CASSQEDSLGYTF. The CDR3 nucleotides are TGCGCCAGCAGCCAAGAAGACAGTTTAGGCTACACCTTC.

This clone came up a few times. The genes are TRBV4-3 and TRBJ2-1, with TRBD2 as a possible D gene (5 bases). Trimming took off 0 bases at V and 0 bases at J, with 12 bases between the two ends. Germline V gene sequence: CDR1 LGHNA, CDR2 YSLEER. This CDR3 is built from 17 residues. The DNA of the CDR3 is TGCGCCAGCAGCCAAGAAGGGAGCGCGAGCTCCTACAATGAGCAGTTCTTC. Its translation: CASSQEGSASSYNEQFF.

This clone was seen more than once but under ten times. The chain links TRBV11-2 to TRBJ2-7; possible D gene TRBD2, 6 bases. V dropped 5 bases and J dropped 0 bases, with 8 bases sitting between them. Germline assignment: CDR1 SGHAT and CDR2 FQNNGV. CDR3 size: 13 residues. CDR3 DNA sequence: TGTGCCAGCAGCGGGGGGAGCTCCTACGAGCAGTACTTC. Its protein product is CASSGGSSYEQYF.

J is TRBJ2-1 and V is TRBV7-9, with 8 bases that match TRBD2. Germline V lookup: CDR1 SEHNR, CDR2 FQNEAQ (reference sequence). V gave up 5 bases and J gave up 6 bases; unmatched junction bases: 6. The CDR3 has 14 amino acids. The CDR3 DNA is TGTGCCAGCAGCCCCCTTACTAGCGGCAATGAGCAGTTCTTC. It encodes CASSPLTSGNEQFF.

This clone has a handful of counts. The chain links TRBV4-2 to TRBJ2-1, with 10 bases that match TRBD1. The germline V gene encodes CDR1 LGHNA and CDR2 YNFKEQ. V trimming: 4 bases; J trimming: 6 bases; junction bases outside the gene matches: 3. CDR3 length: 14 amino acids. The CDR3 protein is CASSLGQGGNEQFF. The CDR3 DNA reads TGTGCCAGCAGCCTAGGACAGGGGGGCAATGAGCAGTTCTTC.

This clone has a handful of counts. The chain carries TRBV7-2 and TRBJ2-5; D remains ambiguous. The V gene lost 2 bases and the J gene lost 5 bases, with 15 bases spanning the gap. Per germline, CDR1 SGHTA and CDR2 FQGNSA. The CDR3 runs 15 residues. CDR3 DNA: TGTGCCAGCAGCTTAACGATAACTTTCGGGGAGACCCAGTACTTC. It translates to CASSLTITFGETQYF.

This chain links TRBV10-3 with TRBJ2-7; D unresolved. V was pared by 4 bases and J by 2 bases, with 21 bases between. This CDR3 has 17 residues. Germline-derived CDR1 and CDR2 are ENHRY and SYGVKD. CDR3 sequence (DNA): TGTGCCATCAGTGCGATGGGGTCGTCGGTCTCCCCCTACGAGCAGTACTTC. This translates into CAISAMGSSVSPYEQYF.

The chain uses TRBV6-1 and TRBJ1-5, with D uncertain. This CDR3 is 12 amino acids long. Germline assignment: CDR1 MNHNS and CDR2 SASEGT. Trimming removed 2 bases at V and 6 bases at J, with 5 bases between. This CDR3 reads CASSERSQPQHF. The CDR3 bases are TGTGCCAGCAGTGAAAGGAGTCAGCCCCAGCATTTT.

The gene calls are TRBV6-5 and TRBJ2-7; possible D gene TRBD1, 5 bases. The CDR3 runs 16 residues. Germline CDR1 reads MNHEY; CDR2 reads SVGAGI. Trimming stripped 4 bases from V and 0 bases from J, with 16 bases between. The CDR3 bases are TGTGCCAGCAGTTCAATAGACAGTCCTAGCTCCTACGAGCAGTACGTC. Translating gives CASSSIDSPSSYEQYV.

This clone was counted at least ten times. The chain links TRBV7-8 to TRBJ1-1; TRBD1 matches at 10 bases. Germline CDR1 reads SGHVS; CDR2 reads FQNEAQ. This CDR3 has 16 amino acids. V lost 2 bases and J lost 1; bases outside the gene matches: 4. The CDR3 region is CASSLRDRGSNTEAFF. DNA of the CDR3: TGTGCCAGCAGCTTACGGGACAGGGGCTCGAACACTGAAGCTTTCTTT.

The chain employs TRBV10-3 and TRBJ2-5; TRBD2 agrees at 8 bases. CDR3 size: 13 residues. Germline assignment: CDR1 ENHRY and CDR2 SYGVKD. The junction had 8 bases not matched to a gene; V was cut back by 10 bases and J by 4 bases. The CDR3 region has the DNA TGTGCCACCTGGGCGGGAGGTGGAGAGACCCAGTACTTC. It specifies CATWAGGGETQYF.

V gene TRBV11-2 combines with J gene TRBJ1-1; TRBD1 aligns across 10 bases. CDR1 and CDR2 from the germline V gene are SGHAT and FQNNGV. Trimming cost V 3 bases and J 6 bases; bases outside gene matches: 10. The CDR3 contains 16 residues. CDR3 DNA: TGTGCCAGCAGCTTGAATGTCGGGACAGGGGTATCTGAAGCTTTCTTT. Translating it yields CASSLNVGTGVSEAFF.

The V call is TRBV10-3, the J call TRBJ2-7; 10 bases map to TRBD2. The CDR3 has 12 residues. Germline-derived CDR1 and CDR2 are ENHRY and SYGVKD. The ends lost 11 bases at V and 4 bases at J; junction bases unmatched: 5. CDR3 sequence: CAAASGSYEQYV. The CDR3 DNA reads TGTGCCGCCGCTAGCGGGAGTTACGAGCAGTACGTC.

The gene calls are TRBV5-1 and TRBJ2-3; TRBD2 matches 10 bases. Germline V CDR1 and CDR2: SGHRS, YFSETQ. The V segment lost 4 bases and the J segment 0 bases; nucleotides outside the gene matches: 5. CDR3 length: 16 residues. Written as DNA, the CDR3 is TGCGCCAGCAGCCCTAGGACTAGCGGAAGCACAGATACGCAGTATTTT. Its protein is CASSPRTSGSTDTQYF. The full variable domain, in which reference TRBV5-1 and TRBJ2-3 provide the parts outside the CDR3, is KAGVTQTPRYLIKTRGQQVTLSCSPISGHRSVSWYQQTPGQGLQFLFEYFSETQRNKGNFPGRFSGRQFSNSRSEMNVSTLELGDSALYLCASSPRTSGSTDTQYFGPGTRLTVL.

This clone was observed a handful of times. At the DNA level, this CDR3 is encoded by other sequences in the same sample as well. This chain links TRBV11-3 with TRBJ2-5, with 7 bases fitting TRBD1. The CDR3 runs to 14 residues. J lost 2 bases, V lost 4 bases, and 4 bases had no gene match. The germline gives CDR1 SGHNT, CDR2 YENEEA. CDR3 in amino acids: CASSSRQGQETQYF. The CDR3 DNA reads as TGTGCCAGCAGCTCCCGACAGGGACAAGAGACCCAGTACTTC.

The chain combines TRBV10-3 with TRBJ1-2; D possibly corresponds to TRBD1 (5 bases). Trimming removed 8 bases at V and 7 bases at J, with 11 bases between. CDR3 length: 11 amino acids. CDR1 is ENHRY and CDR2 is SYGVKD in the germline V gene. The CDR3 loop is CAISGAGGYTF. Written as DNA, the CDR3 is TGTGCCATCTCTGGGGCTGGTGGCTACACCTTC.

This chain connects TRBV11-3 to TRBJ2-5, with 7 positions matching TRBD2. The CDR3 has 13 amino acids. V trimming: 4 bases; J trimming: 4 bases; junction bases outside the gene matches: 3. Germline lookup yields CDR1 SGHNT and CDR2 YENEEA. The CDR3, as DNA: TGTGCCAGCAGCTCTGCGGGGGTAGAGACCCAGTACTTC. This sequence encodes CASSSAGVETQYF.

This clone was recorded at least ten times. This chain joins TRBV21-1 and TRBJ2-6; the listed D gene, TRBD1, was not tested against the DNA. TRBV21-1 is recorded as a pseudogene. The CDR3 consists of 19 residues. CDR3 loop: CASSFRAGTGVPGANVLTF. The CDR3 region has the DNA TGTGCCAGCAGCTTTCGGGCCGGGACAGGGGTCCCTGGGGCCAACGTCCTGACTTTC.

Worth noting for this clone: One end of the junction is discordant with germline, which a read error may explain. The chain links TRBV5-4 to TRBJ1-2, with TRBD1 as a possible D gene (5 bases). The CDR3 totals 15 residues. Germline V lookup: CDR1 SGHNT, CDR2 YYREEE (reference sequence). The CDR3 region has the DNA TGCGCCAGCAGCCAAGTGGCACTGAGGGGTAGGGGCTACACCTTC. It codes for CASSQVALRGRGYTF.

This clone was seen a few times. This chain uses TRBV7-2 with TRBJ2-2; TRBD2 matches 10 bases. The germline V gene has CDR1 SGHTA and CDR2 FQGNSA. The CDR3 consists of 14 residues. The V gene end was trimmed by 8 bases and the J gene end by 7 bases; junction bases not matched to a gene: 7. CDR3 in amino acids: CASRAGGRGGELFF. In DNA, the CDR3 is TGTGCCAGCCGAGCGGGAGGGCGGGGCGGGGAGCTGTTTTTT.

The rearrangement uses TRBV18 and TRBJ2-1; tentatively, D is TRBD1 (6 bases). There are 17 residues in the CDR3. CDR1 and CDR2 (germline): KGHSH, LQKENI. The ends were cut back, 4 bases at V and 2 bases at J, with 18 bases in the middle. The CDR3 loop is CASSRMLRGQTYNEQFF. Written as DNA, the CDR3 is TGTGCCAGCTCACGGATGCTACGGGGACAAACCTACAATGAGCAGTTCTTC.

This clone has only a few counts. V and J are TRBV7-2 and TRBJ1-3; D is undetermined. V was trimmed by 3 bases and J by 0 bases, leaving 9 bases between them. This CDR3 has 15 residues. The germline V gene encodes CDR1 SGHTA and CDR2 FQGNSA. The CDR3 sequence is CASSLAVSSGNTIYF. DNA for the CDR3: TGTGCCAGCAGCTTGGCAGTTAGCTCTGGAAACACCATATATTTT.

The gene calls are TRBV18 and TRBJ1-6, with D uncertain. Germline CDR1 reads KGHSH; CDR2 reads LQKENI. Trimming took off 3 bases at V and 7 bases at J, with 10 bases between the two ends. This CDR3 contains 14 residues. CDR3 DNA sequence: TGTGCCAGCTCACCTGACGGATTCAATTCACCCCTCCACTTT. As protein: CASSPDGFNSPLHF.

This clone was picked up a small number of times. One end of the junction does not line up with germline, which may come from a read error. J is TRBJ2-1 and V is TRBV7-7; 8 bases fit TRBD2. Germline V CDR1 and CDR2: SSHAT, FNYEAQ (reference sequence). The CDR3 loop spans 18 amino acids. The CDR3 nucleotides are TGTGCTAGCAGCTTATCCCAGCGGGAGATGCCATCCTACAATGAGCAGTTCTTC. This codes for CASSLSQREMPSYNEQFF.

This clone turned up a few times. This sample also contains other DNA sequences that code for the same CDR3. This chain joins TRBV7-9 and TRBJ1-4; 9 bases line up with TRBD1. The trim removed 5 bases at V and 5 bases at J, leaving 3 bases unmatched. Germline V CDR1 and CDR2: SEHNR, FQNEAQ (reference sequence). This CDR3 is 14 amino acids long. Here the CDR3 reads CASSLDRGNEKLFF. The CDR3 DNA sequence: TGTGCCAGCAGCCTTGACAGGGGGAATGAAAAACTGTTTTTT.

The V call is TRBV6-6, the J call TRBJ2-3, with TRBD2 matching over 7 bases. V dropped 6 bases and J dropped 0; count of bases not matched to a gene: 3. Germline V lookup: CDR1 MNHNY, CDR2 SVGAGI (reference sequence). The CDR3 runs 14 residues. The CDR3 region has the DNA TGTGCCAGCAGGCTAGCGGTTAGCACAGATACGCAGTATTTT. Translating it yields CASRLAVSTDTQYF.

The rearrangement links TRBV9 to TRBJ1-6; possibly TRBD1 for D (5 bases). V lost 7 bases, J lost 0 bases, and 11 bases lay in between. This CDR3 has 15 amino acids. From germline, CDR1 is SGDLS and CDR2 YYNGEE. This CDR3 reads CASAGGSSYNSPLHF. As DNA, the CDR3 is TGTGCCAGCGCCGGGGGGAGCTCCTATAATTCACCCCTCCACTTT.